The present T cell receptor (beta chain) was sequenced within a study of T-cell memory formation after mild COVID-19. About the research overall: Clusters of TCRs were largely donor specific.

UMIs and sample barcodes were carried by the TCR alpha and TCR beta cDNA libraries that 5'RACE produced using constant-segment primers. MiXCR, run by TCRdb on the 5' RACE reads, gives a single entry per CDR3 protein. The repertoire has under 300,000 distinct CDR3 sequences, 8% to 10% of them found once; the top ten carry 20% to 25%. Trimming took 3 bases from V and 4 from J, leaving 21 bases between them. Germline V CDR1 and CDR2: SGHAT, FQNNGV. This CDR3 is 17 amino acids long. Findings of the study overall: Clones shrinking between day 15 and 85 showed a balanced CD4/CD8 split, and those that grew later tilted toward CD4+.

About this clonotype itself: Its matching antigen is unknown.

J is TRBJ1-1 and V is TRBV11-2; weak D call: TRBD1 (5 bases). The sequenced sample consisted of PBMCs or a T cell subset sorted from them (not recorded which). This receptor was taken from a man younger than 30 who had mild COVID-19 (a few samples of this study predate the infection). Cell type and time point are not known. The DNA of the CDR3 is TGTGCCAGCAGCTTCCAAGACGCGCGTGATGGGGGCACTGAAGCTTTCTTT. Encoded protein: CASSFQDARDGGTEAFF. Supplemented by reference TRBV11-2 and TRBJ1-1, the full variable domain reads EAGVAQSPRYKIIEKRQSVAFWCNPISGHATLYWYQQILGQGPKLLIQFQNNGVVDDSQLPKDRFSAERLKGVDSTLKIQPAKLEDSAVYLCASSFQDARDGGTEAFFGQGTRLTVV.